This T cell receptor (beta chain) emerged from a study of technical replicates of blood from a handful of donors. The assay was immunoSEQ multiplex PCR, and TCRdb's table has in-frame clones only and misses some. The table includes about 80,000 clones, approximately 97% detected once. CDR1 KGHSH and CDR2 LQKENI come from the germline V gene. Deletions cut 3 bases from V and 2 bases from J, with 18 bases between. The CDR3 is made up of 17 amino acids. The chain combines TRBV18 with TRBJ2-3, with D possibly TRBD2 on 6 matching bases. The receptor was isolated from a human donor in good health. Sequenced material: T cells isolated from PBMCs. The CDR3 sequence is CASSPSSPAGPTDTQYF. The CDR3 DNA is TGTGCCAGCTCACCCTCCTCCCCAGCGGGCCCCACAGATACGCAGTATTTT. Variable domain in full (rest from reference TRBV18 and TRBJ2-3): NAGVMQNPRHLVRRRGQEARLRCSPMKGHSHVYWYRQLPEEGLKFMVYLQKENIIDESGMPKERFSAEFPKEGPSILRIQQVVRGDSAAYFCASSPSSPAGPTDTQYFGPGTRLTVL.